This T cell receptor beta chain derives from a study of Ad26.COV2.S vaccination and SARS-CoV-2 variants. The wider study: Intramuscularly, Ad26.COV2.S was given either once or twice, 56 days apart.

Assay: immunoSEQ multiplex PCR; the TCRdb copy retains only in-frame clones and omits some. The profile covers approximately 480,000 clones, with 70% to 90% appearing a single time and about 13% taken by the ten largest. Germline V gene data show CDR1 as SGDLS and CDR2 as YYNGEE. V shed 2 bases and J shed 6 bases, with 5 bases lying between them. The CDR3 runs 11 residues. As for treatment: around 19 received Ad26.COV2.S at low or high dose, single or two shots; roughly five received placebo; per-sample allocation not given. Samples came from day 63 after the first vaccine or placebo injection. The sample came from a Boston adult aged 18-55 years. Remarks on this clone: Distinct nucleotide sequences in the sample also encode this CDR3.

This TCR was sampled from a person aged 18 to 59 who received the Ad26.COV2.S COVID-19 vaccine or a placebo. The chain has TRBV9 and TRBJ1-2; the D is unclear. Here the sequenced sample was peripheral blood, taken in a trial of Ad26.COV2.S vaccine versus placebo. The CDR3 protein is CASSVGHGYTF. In nucleotides, the CDR3 is TGTGCCAGCAGCGTTGGACATGGCTACACCTTC.